These T cell receptor beta chains were read from a single sample in a study of vaccination and CD4 T cells after COVID-19. One entry per CDR3 protein results from TCRdb running MiXCR on the PCR reads. This repertoire shows approximately 22,000 distinct CDR3 sequences, about two fifths found once; its top ten account for approximately 17%. Their antigens remain unidentified. The material was CD4+ T cells from blood, cultured in vitro, obtained before SARS-CoV-2 vaccination. These receptors were taken from a human donor who received a COVID-19 vaccine. Each CDR3 is given with its conserved first and last residue. Each record gives: J gene, V gene, clone size, D gene, CDR3 protein, CDR3 DNA. The D gene is left open where the match is weak. The listing skips clone size in some rows; elsewhere it reads once, few, many or a size class.

J: TRBJ2-7
V: TRBV3-1
size: NA
D: NA
CDR3: CASSPNRGGEQYF
DNA: TGTGCCAGCAGCCCCAACAGGGGAGGCGAGCAGTACTTC

J: TRBJ2-5
V: TRBV12-5
size: NA
D: NA
CDR3: CASGLTLQTQYF
DNA: TGTGCTAGTGGTTTGACCCTCCAGACCCAGTACTTC

J: TRBJ1-3
V: TRBV6-1
size: few
D: NA
CDR3: CASSEVLGDQGNTIYF
DNA: TGTGCCAGCAGTGAAGTATTGGGGGATCAAGGAAACACCATATATTTT

J: TRBJ1-2
V: TRBV29-1
size: NA
D: NA
CDR3: CSVEIYSRGYTF
DNA: TGCAGCGTTGAAATCTATTCAAGGGGCTACACCTTC

J: TRBJ2-3
V: TRBV19
size: NA
D: NA
CDR3: CASTLGATSADTQYF
DNA: TGTGCCAGTACTCTGGGGGCTACCTCCGCAGATACGCAGTATTTT

J: TRBJ2-5
V: TRBV5-1
size: NA
D: NA
CDR3: CASSLKSETQYF
DNA: TGCGCCAGCAGCCTGAAATCGGAGACCCAGTACTTC

J: TRBJ2-3
V: TRBV19
size: few
D: NA
CDR3: CASSRSRYVTDTQYF
DNA: TGTGCCAGTAGTAGATCCAGATATGTGACAGATACGCAGTATTTT

J: TRBJ2-7
V: TRBV7-9
size: NA
D: NA
CDR3: CASSLVGGRYEQYF
DNA: TGTGCCAGCAGCTTAGTTGGGGGGAGATACGAGCAGTACTTC

J: TRBJ2-3
V: TRBV20-1
size: NA
D: NA
CDR3: CSARRDPGPDTQYF
DNA: TGCAGTGCTAGAAGGGACCCGGGCCCAGATACGCAGTATTTT

J: TRBJ2-7
V: TRBV7-6
size: few
D: TRBD1
CDR3: CASSPRPGQGTYEQYF
DNA: TGTGCCAGCAGCCCCCGGCCAGGACAGGGGACCTACGAGCAGTACTTC

J: TRBJ1-2
V: TRBV9
size: NA
D: TRBD1
CDR3: CASSPTQDRGSNYGYTF
DNA: TGTGCCAGCAGCCCTACCCAGGACAGGGGCTCCAACTATGGCTACACCTTC

J: TRBJ2-2
V: TRBV5-1
size: NA
D: TRBD2
CDR3: CASSLYRGGSENTGELFF
DNA: TGCGCCAGCAGCTTGTATCGCGGGGGTAGCGAGAACACCGGGGAGCTGTTTTTT

J: TRBJ1-1
V: TRBV21-1
size: few
D: NA
CDR3: CASRDRGYTEAFF
DNA: TGTGCCAGCCGGGACAGGGGTTATACTGAAGCTTTCTTT

J: TRBJ2-5
V: TRBV2
size: NA
D: TRBD1
CDR3: CASRVDRARETQYF
DNA: TGTGCCAGCAGAGTGGACAGGGCTCGGGAGACCCAGTACTTC

J: TRBJ2-3
V: TRBV5-6
size: NA
D: TRBD2
CDR3: CASSRPGLEIAFTDTQYF
DNA: TGTGCCAGCAGCCGCCCGGGACTAGAAATCGCGTTCACAGATACGCAGTATTTT

J: TRBJ2-5
V: TRBV5-1
size: few
D: TRBD2
CDR3: CASTSRSGAMETQYF
DNA: TGCGCCAGCACCTCACGAAGCGGGGCCATGGAGACCCAGTACTTC

J: TRBJ2-7
V: TRBV30
size: few
D: NA
CDR3: CAWRRDSHKQYF
DNA: TGTGCCTGGAGACGAGACTCCCACAAGCAGTACTTC

J: TRBJ1-2
V: TRBV10-1
size: few
D: TRBD1
CDR3: CASSDSGTANYGYTF
DNA: TGCGCCAGCAGTGATTCCGGGACAGCTAACTATGGCTACACCTTC

J: TRBJ2-1
V: TRBV20-1
size: NA
D: TRBD2
CDR3: CSARDLAGPLNEQFF
DNA: TGCAGTGCTAGAGATCTAGCGGGGCCCCTCAATGAGCAGTTCTTC

J: TRBJ2-6
V: TRBV6-1
size: NA
D: TRBD1
CDR3: CASSPGQDYSGANVLTF
DNA: TGTGCCAGTTCTCCGGGACAGGATTACTCTGGGGCCAACGTCCTGACTTTC

J: TRBJ2-5
V: TRBV18
size: NA
D: NA
CDR3: CASSPEGGNEETQYF
DNA: TGTGCCAGCTCACCAGAGGGGGGAAATGAAGAGACCCAGTACTTC

J: TRBJ2-5
V: TRBV10-3
size: few
D: NA
CDR3: CATQGSQETQYF
DNA: TGTGCCACCCAGGGGTCCCAAGAGACCCAGTACTTC

J: TRBJ1-1
V: TRBV10-3
size: NA
D: TRBD1
CDR3: CAISESSDRGFLDTEAFF
DNA: TGTGCCATCAGTGAGTCTTCGGACAGGGGATTTTTGGACACTGAAGCTTTCTTT

J: TRBJ2-7
V: TRBV27
size: NA
D: TRBD1
CDR3: CASSPIRTGGGHEQYF
DNA: TGTGCCAGCAGTCCAATCCGGACAGGGGGCGGCCACGAGCAGTACTTC

J: TRBJ2-1
V: TRBV20-1
size: few
D: TRBD1
CDR3: CSALAGTGGRNEQFF
DNA: TGCAGTGCCTTAGCCGGGACAGGGGGCAGGAATGAGCAGTTCTTC

J: TRBJ2-2
V: TRBV6-1
size: few
D: TRBD1
CDR3: CASSELRDSGELFF
DNA: TGTGCCAGCAGTGAACTCCGGGACAGCGGGGAGCTGTTTTTT

J: TRBJ2-7
V: TRBV15
size: NA
D: NA
CDR3: CATSRDSVSYEQYF
DNA: TGTGCCACCAGCAGAGATTCGGTCTCCTACGAGCAGTACTTC

J: TRBJ2-1
V: TRBV5-1
size: NA
D: TRBD1
CDR3: CASSLARGQGEQFF
DNA: TGCGCCAGCAGCTTGGCCCGGGGACAGGGAGAGCAGTTCTTC

J: TRBJ2-5
V: TRBV30
size: NA
D: TRBD1
CDR3: CAWSVAGDRQETQYF
DNA: TGTGCCTGGAGTGTTGCTGGGGACAGACAAGAGACCCAGTACTTC

J: TRBJ2-5
V: TRBV20-1
size: NA
D: NA
CDR3: CSARDLDWKETQYF
DNA: TGCAGTGCTAGAGATCTGGACTGGAAAGAGACCCAGTACTTC

J: TRBJ2-5
V: TRBV10-3
size: few
D: NA
CDR3: CAISESSGESQETQYF
DNA: TGTGCCATCAGTGAGTCGTCGGGGGAAAGCCAAGAGACCCAGTACTTC

J: TRBJ1-2
V: TRBV7-6
size: few
D: NA
CDR3: CASSLARGLDYGYTF
DNA: TGTGCCAGCAGCTTAGCGCGGGGGCTCGACTATGGCTACACCTTC

J: TRBJ2-2
V: TRBV2
size: NA
D: NA
CDR3: CASRTVTNTGELFF
DNA: TGTGCCAGCCGGACAGTTACGAACACCGGGGAGCTGTTTTTT

J: TRBJ1-5
V: TRBV6-1
size: NA
D: TRBD1
CDR3: CASSVAGRGSNQPQHF
DNA: TGTGCCAGCAGTGTAGCAGGCAGGGGGAGCAATCAGCCCCAGCATTTT

J: TRBJ2-7
V: TRBV15
size: NA
D: TRBD1
CDR3: CATSRDKTGSYEQYF
DNA: TGTGCCACCAGCAGAGATAAGACAGGGTCCTACGAGCAGTACTTC

J: TRBJ1-3
V: TRBV10-2
size: few
D: NA
CDR3: CASGAGGSGNTIYF
DNA: TGCGCCAGCGGTGCAGGCGGGTCTGGAAACACCATATATTTT

J: TRBJ2-1
V: TRBV6-5
size: NA
D: NA
CDR3: CASSYVWNEQFF
DNA: TGTGCCAGCAGTTACGTCTGGAATGAGCAGTTCTTC

J: TRBJ2-7
V: TRBV2
size: NA
D: NA
CDR3: CASSQDTSYEQYF
DNA: TGTGCCAGCAGTCAAGACACCTCCTACGAGCAGTACTTC

J: TRBJ2-7
V: TRBV7-3
size: few
D: NA
CDR3: CASSLTGQNYEQYF
DNA: TGTGCCAGCAGCTTAACGGGGCAGAACTACGAGCAGTACTTC

J: TRBJ2-7
V: TRBV30
size: NA
D: TRBD1
CDR3: CAWSVRQGATYEQYF
DNA: TGTGCCTGGAGTGTACGACAGGGGGCCACCTACGAGCAGTACTTC

J: TRBJ2-5
V: TRBV7-8
size: few
D: TRBD1
CDR3: CASSSRTGNVQETQYF
DNA: TGTGCCAGCAGCTCGAGGACAGGGAACGTCCAAGAGACCCAGTACTTC

J: TRBJ1-5
V: TRBV7-8
size: NA
D: NA
CDR3: CASSLLGNSNQPQHF
DNA: TGTGCCAGCAGCTTACTGGGAAATAGCAATCAGCCCCAGCATTTT

J: TRBJ2-5
V: TRBV24-1
size: few
D: NA
CDR3: CATSEPTVGRETQYF
DNA: TGTGCCACCAGTGAGCCTACAGTAGGTAGGGAGACCCAGTACTTC

J: TRBJ1-1
V: TRBV12-3/TRBV12-4
size: NA
D: NA
CDR3: CASSFERAGTEAFF
DNA: TGTGCCAGCAGTTTCGAGAGGGCGGGAACTGAAGCTTTCTTT

J: TRBJ2-7
V: TRBV6-1
size: NA
D: TRBD1
CDR3: CASRRHRGYEQYF
DNA: TGTGCCAGCCGGCGGCACAGGGGTTACGAGCAGTACTTC

J: TRBJ2-3
V: TRBV2
size: NA
D: NA
CDR3: CASTLLYRADTQYF
DNA: TGTGCCAGCACCCTACTGTATCGGGCGGATACGCAGTATTTT

J: TRBJ1-2
V: TRBV19
size: NA
D: NA
CDR3: CASSIDKRIRGYGYTF
DNA: TGTGCCAGTAGTATAGATAAACGGATTAGAGGCTATGGCTACACCTTC

J: TRBJ1-1
V: TRBV6-1
size: few
D: NA
CDR3: CASSPSANTEAFF
DNA: TGTGCCAGCAGCCCGTCAGCTAACACTGAAGCTTTCTTT

J: TRBJ2-1
V: TRBV7-8
size: NA
D: NA
CDR3: CASSPNGEQFF
DNA: TGTGCCAGCAGCCCTAACGGTGAGCAGTTCTTC

J: TRBJ1-2
V: TRBV6-4
size: few
D: NA
CDR3: CASSGTQGYGYTF
DNA: TGTGCCAGCTCCGGGACCCAAGGCTATGGCTACACCTTC

J: TRBJ1-2
V: TRBV27
size: few
D: NA
CDR3: CASSPLDQLNYGYTF
DNA: TGTGCCAGCAGTCCCTTAGACCAACTTAACTATGGCTACACCTTC

J: TRBJ1-2
V: TRBV5-1
size: NA
D: TRBD1
CDR3: CASSLEAGTGGGYTF
DNA: TGCGCCAGCAGCTTGGAGGCCGGGACAGGGGGCGGCTACACCTTC

J: TRBJ1-5
V: TRBV6-1
size: few
D: TRBD1
CDR3: CASSGYKDRDYSNQPQHF
DNA: TGTGCCAGCAGTGGATACAAGGACAGGGATTATAGCAATCAGCCCCAGCATTTT

J: TRBJ1-5
V: TRBV20-1
size: few
D: NA
CDR3: CSALGPGRNDNQPQHF
DNA: TGCAGTGCCTTGGGCCCGGGACGGAACGACAATCAGCCCCAGCATTTT

J: TRBJ2-7
V: TRBV5-6
size: NA
D: TRBD1
CDR3: CASSFRGTGFSYEQYF
DNA: TGTGCCAGCAGTTTTCGCGGGACAGGGTTTTCCTACGAGCAGTACTTC

J: TRBJ1-6
V: TRBV5-1
size: NA
D: NA
CDR3: CASSQVQGSGAPLHF
DNA: TGCGCCAGCAGCCAGGTCCAGGGGTCTGGAGCACCCCTCCACTTT

J: TRBJ1-2
V: TRBV2
size: few
D: NA
CDR3: CASSEIREAGYGYTF
DNA: TGTGCCAGCAGTGAAATAAGGGAGGCAGGCTATGGCTACACCTTC

J: TRBJ1-1
V: TRBV24-1
size: NA
D: NA
CDR3: CATSRRGGTEAFF
DNA: TGTGCCACCAGTCGGAGGGGGGGCACTGAAGCTTTCTTT

J: TRBJ2-1
V: TRBV5-4
size: NA
D: TRBD1
CDR3: CASSLPGTAYNEQFF
DNA: TGTGCCAGCAGCTTGCCCGGGACAGCCTACAATGAGCAGTTCTTC